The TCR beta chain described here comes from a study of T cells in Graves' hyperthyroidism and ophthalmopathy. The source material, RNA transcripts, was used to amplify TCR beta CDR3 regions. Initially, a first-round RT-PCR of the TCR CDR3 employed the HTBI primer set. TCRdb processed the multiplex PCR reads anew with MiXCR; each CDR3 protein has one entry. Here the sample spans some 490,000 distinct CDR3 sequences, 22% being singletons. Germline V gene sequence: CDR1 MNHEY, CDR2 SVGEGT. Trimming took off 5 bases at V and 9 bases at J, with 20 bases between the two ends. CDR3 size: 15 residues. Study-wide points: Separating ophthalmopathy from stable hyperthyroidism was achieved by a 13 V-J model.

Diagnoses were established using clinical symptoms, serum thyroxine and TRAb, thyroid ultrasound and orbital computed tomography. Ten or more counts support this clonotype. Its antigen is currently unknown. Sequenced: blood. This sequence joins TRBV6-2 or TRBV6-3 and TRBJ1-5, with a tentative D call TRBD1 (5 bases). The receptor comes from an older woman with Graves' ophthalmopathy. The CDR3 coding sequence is TGTGCCAGCAGTAAAGGGACCGCAAGAAGTTGGCCCCAGCATTTT. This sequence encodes CASSKGTARSWPQHF.